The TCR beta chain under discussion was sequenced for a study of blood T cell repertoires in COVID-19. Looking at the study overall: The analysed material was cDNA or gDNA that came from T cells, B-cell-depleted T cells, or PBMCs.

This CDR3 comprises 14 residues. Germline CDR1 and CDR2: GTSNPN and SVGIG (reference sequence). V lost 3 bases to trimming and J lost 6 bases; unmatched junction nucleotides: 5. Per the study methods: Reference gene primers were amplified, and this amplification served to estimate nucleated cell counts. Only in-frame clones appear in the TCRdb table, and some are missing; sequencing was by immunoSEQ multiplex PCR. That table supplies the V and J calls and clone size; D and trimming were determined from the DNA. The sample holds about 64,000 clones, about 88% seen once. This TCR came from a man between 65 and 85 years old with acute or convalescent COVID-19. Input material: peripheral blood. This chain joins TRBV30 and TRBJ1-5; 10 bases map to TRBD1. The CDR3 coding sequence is TGTGCCTGGAGCCGACAGGGGGCCGGTCAGCCCCAGCATTTT. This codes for CAWSRQGAGQPQHF.